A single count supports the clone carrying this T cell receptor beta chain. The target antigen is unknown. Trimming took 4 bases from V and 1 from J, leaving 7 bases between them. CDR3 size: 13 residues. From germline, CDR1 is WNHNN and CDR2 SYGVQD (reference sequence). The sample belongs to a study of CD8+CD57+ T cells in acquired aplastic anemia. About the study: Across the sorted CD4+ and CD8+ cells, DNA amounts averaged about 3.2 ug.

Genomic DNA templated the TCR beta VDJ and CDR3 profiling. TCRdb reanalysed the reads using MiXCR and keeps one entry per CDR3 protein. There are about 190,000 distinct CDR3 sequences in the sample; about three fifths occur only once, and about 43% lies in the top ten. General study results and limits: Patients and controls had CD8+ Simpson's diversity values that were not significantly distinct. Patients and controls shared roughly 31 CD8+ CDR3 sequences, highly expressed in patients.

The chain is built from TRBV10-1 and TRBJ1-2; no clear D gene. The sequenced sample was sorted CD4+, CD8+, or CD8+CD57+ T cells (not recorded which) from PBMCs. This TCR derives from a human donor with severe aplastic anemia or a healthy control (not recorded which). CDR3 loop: CASSVDLNYGYTF. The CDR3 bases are TGCGCCAGCAGTGTGGATCTTAACTATGGCTACACCTTC.